Listed here are 9 T cell receptor beta chains from one sample, sequenced in a study of blood T cell repertoires in COVID-19. Using immunoSEQ multiplex PCR, the repertoire was profiled, and TCRdb retains in-frame clones only, with some absent. The data show fewer than 250,000 clones, about 93% seen once. The sample consisted of peripheral blood. These receptors were collected from a man aged 55 to 70 with COVID-19, enrolled during active disease.

This chain connects TRBV5-1 to TRBJ2-7; possibly TRBD1 for D (5 bases). Trimming took 6 bases from V and 1 from J, leaving 17 bases between them. The CDR3 covers 15 residues. Germline V gene lookup returns CDR1 SGHRS and CDR2 YFSETQ. The CDR3 DNA sequence: TGCGCCAGCACCCCATGGGGTCAGGGTTCCTACGAGCAGTACTTC. Encoded protein: CASTPWGQGSYEQYF.

V is TRBV9 and J is TRBJ2-2; D possibly corresponds to TRBD2 (6 bases). From germline, CDR1 is SGDLS and CDR2 YYNGEE. The CDR3 loop spans 13 amino acids. V was cut by 10 bases and J by 1 base, with 11 bases left in between. The CDR3 sequence is CASGGENTGELFF. The CDR3 bases are TGTGCCTCCGGGGGAGAGAACACCGGGGAGCTGTTTTTT.

V is TRBV19 and J is TRBJ2-4; 7 positions agree with TRBD1. J lost 1 base, V lost 6 bases, and 9 bases had no gene match. Germline CDR1 reads LNHDA; CDR2 reads SQIVND (reference sequence). This CDR3 spans 16 amino acids. The CDR3 region is CASSRQGERAKNIQYF. The CDR3, as DNA: TGTGCCAGTAGCCGCCAGGGGGAGAGGGCCAAAAACATTCAGTACTTC.

The genes are TRBV6-5 and TRBJ1-6; 9 nucleotides agree with TRBD1. The V gene end was trimmed by 5 bases and the J gene end by 7 bases; junction bases not matched to a gene: 6. The CDR3 runs to 15 residues. Germline values: CDR1 MNHEY, CDR2 SVGAGI. Written as DNA, the CDR3 is TGTGCCAGCAGTCCTTCGGACAGGGGAAATTCACCCCTCCACTTT. Its translation is CASSPSDRGNSPLHF.

The V gene is TRBV5-1, the J gene TRBJ2-2, with 8 bases lining up with TRBD1. Germline V lookup: CDR1 SGHRS, CDR2 YFSETQ. J lost 6 bases, V lost 0 bases, and 4 bases had no gene match. The CDR3 is made up of 15 amino acids. The CDR3 region has the DNA TGCGCCAGCAGCTTGGTCACGACAGGGGCCGGGGAGCTGTTTTTT. This translates into CASSLVTTGAGELFF.

This rearrangement joins TRBV5-1 to TRBJ2-7; D is ambiguous. This CDR3 contains 13 residues. From germline, CDR1 is SGHRS and CDR2 YFSETQ. Trimming pared 1 base from V and 6 bases from J, leaving 11 bases between. The CDR3 reads CASSLSGSGEQYF. CDR3 DNA: TGCGCCAGCAGCTTGTCGGGTTCGGGCGAGCAGTACTTC.

This clone has just one count. The gene calls are TRBV2 and TRBJ2-1; TRBD2 matches 13 bases. The germline V gene has CDR1 SNHLY and CDR2 FYNNEI. This CDR3 has 13 residues. Trimming cost V 7 bases and J 9 bases; bases outside gene matches: 3. CDR3 sequence reads: CASTGLAGREQFF. In nucleotides, the CDR3 is TGTGCCAGCACGGGACTAGCGGGGCGTGAGCAGTTCTTC.

This sequence joins TRBV6-5 and TRBJ1-3; D uncertain. The CDR3 consists of 15 residues. V gave up 2 bases and J gave up 4 bases, with 12 bases separating them. Germline V lookup: CDR1 MNHEY, CDR2 SVGAGI. Here the CDR3 DNA reads TGTGCCAGCAGTTACCGGTATGGTCCGGGAAACACCATATATTTT. Its translation: CASSYRYGPGNTIYF.

The genes are TRBV19 and TRBJ1-3; 7 bases fit TRBD1. Germline CDR1 is LNHDA and CDR2 is SQIVND (reference sequence). V gave up 8 bases and J gave up 0 bases; unmatched junction bases: 10. The CDR3 extends over 16 amino acids. The CDR3 is CASHRGTTSSGNTIYF. CDR3 DNA sequence: TGTGCCAGTCACAGGGGCACCACGAGCTCTGGAAACACCATATATTTT.